Listed below are T cell receptor beta chains from one sample, sequenced in a study of blood T cell repertoires in COVID-19. Measured with immunoSEQ multiplex PCR; TCRdb has only the in-frame clones, and not every one. Among around 460,000 clones, over 85% were seen once, and the ten largest hold 0.8% to 1%. The material sequenced was peripheral blood. Source of these receptors: a man between 18 and 35 years old with COVID-19, enrolled during active disease. CDR3s include the opening cysteine and the closing phenylalanine or tryptophan. Fields, in order: clone size, D gene, V gene, J gene, CDR3 protein, CDR3 DNA. A D gene is named only where the DNA matches it firmly. Clone size appears in some rows only: once, few, many, or a class for an expanded clone.

>NA|NA|TRBV4-1|TRBJ1-5
CASSQERYSNQPQHF
TGCGCCAGCAGCCAAGAGCGGTATAGCAATCAGCCCCAGCATTTT
>NA|NA|TRBV2|TRBJ2-3
CASKGPGTDTQYF
TGTGCCAGCAAGGGGCCGGGCACAGATACGCAGTATTTT
>NA|TRBD1|TRBV24-1|TRBJ2-7
CATSGLTGAEQYF
TGTGCCACCAGTGGCCTGACAGGGGCCGAGCAGTACTTC
>few|NA|TRBV11-2|TRBJ1-4
CASSQRTAVNEKLFF
TGTGCCAGCAGCCAGAGGACAGCAGTTAATGAAAAACTGTTTTTT
>NA|NA|TRBV11-2|TRBJ2-5
CASSFLGSLEGETQYF
TGTGCCAGCAGCTTCCTTGGCAGCCTGGAGGGGGAGACCCAGTACTTC
>NA|NA|TRBV7-8|TRBJ1-2
CASSIVGGLSGDGYTF
TGTGCCAGCAGCATAGTAGGGGGTTTAAGCGGGGATGGCTACACCTTC
>NA|TRBD1|TRBV5-1|TRBJ2-1
CASRSGTGYYNEQFF
TGCGCCAGCAGATCAGGGACAGGGTACTACAATGAGCAGTTCTTC
>NA|NA|TRBV19|TRBJ2-7
CASSPPTPSYEQYF
TGTGCCAGTAGCCCACCGACACCTTCCTACGAGCAGTACTTC
>once|NA|TRBV7-9|TRBJ1-1
CASSPKGQYTEAFF
TGTGCCAGCAGCCCCAAGGGACAATACACTGAAGCTTTCTTT
>NA|NA|TRBV27|TRBJ1-6
CASSLHGRESSPLHF
TGTGCCAGCAGTTTACACGGCAGGGAAAGTTCACCCCTCCACTTT